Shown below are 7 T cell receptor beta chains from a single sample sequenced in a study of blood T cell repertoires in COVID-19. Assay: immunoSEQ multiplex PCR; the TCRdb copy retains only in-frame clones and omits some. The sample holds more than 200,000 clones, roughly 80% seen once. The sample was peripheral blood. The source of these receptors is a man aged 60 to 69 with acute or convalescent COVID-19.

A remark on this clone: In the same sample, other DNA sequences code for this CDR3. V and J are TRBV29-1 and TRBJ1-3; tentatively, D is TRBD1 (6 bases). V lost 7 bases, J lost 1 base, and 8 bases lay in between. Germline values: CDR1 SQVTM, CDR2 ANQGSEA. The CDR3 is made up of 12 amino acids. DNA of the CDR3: TGCAGCGCCACAGGGTCTGGAAACACCATATATTTT. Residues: CSATGSGNTIYF. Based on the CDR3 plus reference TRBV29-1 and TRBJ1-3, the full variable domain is SAVISQKPSRDICQRGTSLTIQCQVDSQVTMMFWYRQQPGQSLTLIATANQGSEATYESGFVIDKFPISRPNLTFSTLTVSNMSPEDSSIYLCSATGSGNTIYFGEGSWLTVV.

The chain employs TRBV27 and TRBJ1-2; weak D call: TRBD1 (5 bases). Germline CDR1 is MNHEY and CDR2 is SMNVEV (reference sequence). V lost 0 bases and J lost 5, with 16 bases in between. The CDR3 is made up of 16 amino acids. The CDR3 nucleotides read TGTGCCAGCAGTTTATCTTGGGGCGCCATTAATTATGGCTACACCTTC. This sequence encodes CASSLSWGAINYGYTF.

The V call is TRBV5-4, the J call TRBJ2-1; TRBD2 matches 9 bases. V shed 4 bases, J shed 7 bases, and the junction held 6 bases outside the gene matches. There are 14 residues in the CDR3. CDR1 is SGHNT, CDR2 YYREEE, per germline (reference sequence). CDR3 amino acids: CASSGGGAKNEQFF. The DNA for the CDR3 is TGTGCCAGCAGCGGCGGGGGGGCGAAGAATGAGCAGTTCTTC.

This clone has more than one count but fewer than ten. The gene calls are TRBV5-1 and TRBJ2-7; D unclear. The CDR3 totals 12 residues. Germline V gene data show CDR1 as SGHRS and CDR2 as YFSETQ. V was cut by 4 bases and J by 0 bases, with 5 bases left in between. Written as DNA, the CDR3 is TGCGCCAGCAGCCCCAACTCCTACGAGCAGTACTTC. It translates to CASSPNSYEQYF.

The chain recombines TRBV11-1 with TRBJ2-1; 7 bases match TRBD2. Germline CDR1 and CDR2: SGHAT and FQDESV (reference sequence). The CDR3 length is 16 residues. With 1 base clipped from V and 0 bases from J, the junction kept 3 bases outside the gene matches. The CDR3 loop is CASSLGEGSSYNEQFF. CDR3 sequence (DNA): TGTGCCAGCAGCTTAGGGGAGGGGAGCTCCTACAATGAGCAGTTCTTC.

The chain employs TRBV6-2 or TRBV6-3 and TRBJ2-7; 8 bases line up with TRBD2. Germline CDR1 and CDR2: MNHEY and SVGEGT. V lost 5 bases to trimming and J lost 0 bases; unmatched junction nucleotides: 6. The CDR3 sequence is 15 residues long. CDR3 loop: CASSPWSGGSYEQYF. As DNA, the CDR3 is TGTGCCAGCAGTCCCTGGAGCGGGGGCTCCTACGAGCAGTACTTC.

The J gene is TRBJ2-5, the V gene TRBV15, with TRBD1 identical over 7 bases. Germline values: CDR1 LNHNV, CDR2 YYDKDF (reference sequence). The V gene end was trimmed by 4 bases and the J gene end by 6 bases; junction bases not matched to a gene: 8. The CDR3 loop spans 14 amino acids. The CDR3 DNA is TGTGCCACCAGCAACAGGGGTTTTGATAAGACCCAGTACTTC. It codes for CATSNRGFDKTQYF.